This T cell receptor beta chain was found in a study of Ad26.COV2.S vaccination and SARS-CoV-2 variants. Broader study findings: While placebo recipients had lower spike-specific TCR breadth, vaccine recipients had more. With respect to non-spike TCR breadth, vaccine and placebo recipients were similar.

Assay: immunoSEQ multiplex PCR; the TCRdb copy retains only in-frame clones and omits some. The sample carries around 370,000 clones, 92% recorded once. In regard to this clone: Its specificity is unknown.

The CDR3 consists of 14 residues. Losses at the gene ends were 4 bases for V and 5 bases for J; bases not matched to a gene: 8. Germline values: CDR1 SGHNT, CDR2 YYREEE (reference sequence). This TCR came from a human donor who had recovered from COVID-19. The chain is built from TRBV5-4 and TRBJ2-5; 7 bases match TRBD2. The source material was peripheral blood, sampled after recovery from COVID-19. The CDR3 loop is CASSRGGFKETQYF. The CDR3 DNA is TGTGCCAGCAGCCGCGGGGGTTTCAAGGAGACCCAGTACTTC.